The 25 T cell receptor beta chains listed next were all sequenced from one sample in a study of PD-1 blockade in classical Hodgkin lymphoma. Libraries were prepared by immunoSEQ multiplex PCR; TCRdb keeps only in-frame clonotypes and omits some of them. The sample includes tens of thousands of clones, around 80% of them seen just once. Every patient was affected by relapse after autologous stem cell transplantation, while exposure to brentuximab vedotin was not uniform. Sequencing was performed on peripheral blood mononuclear cells (PBMCs), taken before the second cycle of nivolumab. The origin of the receptors is a human donor with classical Hodgkin lymphoma.

The chain carries TRBV27 and TRBJ1-2; 8 bases are shared with TRBD1. The ends lost 7 bases at V and 7 bases at J; junction bases unmatched: 20. The CDR3 spans 17 residues. Germline V gene sequence: CDR1 MNHEY, CDR2 SMNVEV (reference sequence). In DNA, the CDR3 is TGTGCCAGCATGCCGCAGGGTGGCAGGGGGCGCGGGAGTGGCTACACCTTC. Its protein is CASMPQGGRGRGSGYTF.

The chain employs TRBV5-5 and TRBJ2-4; TRBD2 might be the D (5 bases). The V end lost 5 bases, the J end lost 7 bases, and 28 bases lay between the germline ends. Germline CDR1 reads SGHKS; CDR2 reads YYEKEE (reference sequence). CDR3 size: 18 residues. In DNA form, the CDR3 reads TGTGCCAGCAGTCCCAACCCAGCTACCGGGATAAAGGCGAACATTCAGTACTTC. Its protein product is CASSPNPATGIKANIQYF.

This sequence joins TRBV11-2 and TRBJ2-5; tentatively, D is TRBD1 (5 bases). Trimming removed 0 bases at V and 2 bases at J, with 16 bases between. CDR1 is SGHAT, CDR2 FQNNGV, per germline. This CDR3 contains 17 residues. CDR3 nucleotide sequence: TGTGCCAGCAGCTTAGATTTCTTTAGACAGAGTCAAGAGACCCAGTACTTC. Translated: CASSLDFFRQSQETQYF. Complete variable domain (other parts from reference TRBV11-2 and TRBJ2-5): EAGVAQSPRYKIIEKRQSVAFWCNPISGHATLYWYQQILGQGPKLLIQFQNNGVVDDSQLPKDRFSAERLKGVDSTLKIQPAKLEDSAVYLCASSLDFFRQSQETQYFGPGTRLLVL.

This chain connects TRBV4-3 to TRBJ1-4; the D is unclear. CDR3 length equals 17 residues. V dropped 6 bases and J dropped 2 bases, with 19 bases sitting between them. Germline loops: CDR1 LGHNA, CDR2 YSLEER. The CDR3: CASSQPGLRATNEKLFF. CDR3 nucleotides: TGCGCCAGCAGTCAGCCGGGCCTGCGGGCGACTAATGAAAAACTGTTTTTT.

The chain couples TRBV7-2 to TRBJ1-6; D is unclear. This CDR3 is built from 13 residues. Germline loops: CDR1 SGHTA, CDR2 FQGNSA. V was shortened by 5 bases and J by 11 bases, with 13 bases between the two germline ends. CDR3 in amino acids: CASSITAATPLHF. The CDR3 DNA sequence: TGTGCCAGCAGCATTACAGCGGCGACACCCCTCCACTTT.

The chain recombines TRBV30 with TRBJ1-1, with D unclear. V was trimmed by 3 bases and J by 1 base, leaving 3 bases between them. CDR1 and CDR2 (germline): GTSNPN, SVGIG (reference sequence). The CDR3 is 11 amino acids. Written as DNA, the CDR3 is TGTGCCTGGAGCAGGAACACTGAAGCTTTCTTT. Translating gives CAWSRNTEAFF.

This chain connects TRBV20-1 to TRBJ2-5, with unresolved D. V dropped 6 bases and J dropped 5 bases, with 10 bases sitting between them. Germline V gives CDR1 DFQATT, CDR2 SNEGSKA (reference sequence). This CDR3 has 11 amino acids. The CDR3 here is CSAIGGETQYF. The CDR3 DNA is TGCAGTGCCATAGGTGGTGAGACCCAGTACTTC.

V gene TRBV7-8 combines with J gene TRBJ2-5, with D possibly being TRBD2 (6 bases). The CDR3 contains 13 residues. The ends were cut back, 5 bases at V and 5 bases at J, with 12 bases in the middle. Germline V gene lookup returns CDR1 SGHVS and CDR2 FQNEAQ. CDR3 DNA sequence: TGTGCCAGCAGCCCTGGTGGGGGGGAGACCCAGTACTTC. It codes for CASSPGGGETQYF.

The chain combines TRBV6-6 with TRBJ1-5; no reliable D call. CDR1 MNHNY and CDR2 SVGAGI come from the germline V gene (reference sequence). Trimming took off 5 bases at V and 1 base at J, with 9 bases between the two ends. The CDR3 spans 14 residues. The CDR3 region has the DNA TGTGCCAGCAGTGGGAGCCGGAGCAATCAGCCCCAGCATTTT. It specifies CASSGSRSNQPQHF.

This clone turned up a few times. The chain links TRBV9 to TRBJ2-7; D is possibly TRBD1 (5 bases). With 0 bases removed from V and 3 bases from J, the gap between germline ends came to 10 bases. The germline V gene has CDR1 SGDLS and CDR2 YYNGEE. This CDR3 spans 14 amino acids. In DNA, the CDR3 is TGTGCCAGCAGCGTAGACTTGGACAACTACGAGCAGTACTTC. It encodes CASSVDLDNYEQYF. The full variable domain, rest sourced from reference TRBV9 and TRBJ2-7, is DSGVTQTPKHLITATGQRVTLRCSPRSGDLSVYWYQQSLDQGLQFLIQYYNGEERAKGNILERFSAQQFPDLHSELNLSSLELGDSALYFCASSVDLDNYEQYFGPGTRLTVT.

The chain is built from TRBV11-2 and TRBJ2-7, with TRBD1 identical over 9 bases. Looked up from germline, CDR1 is SGHAT and CDR2 is FQNNGV. The CDR3 has 14 amino acids. The V segment lost 5 bases and the J segment 3 bases; nucleotides outside the gene matches: 5. Here the CDR3 reads CASSRTGADYEQYF. The CDR3 DNA reads as TGTGCCAGCAGCCGGACAGGGGCGGACTACGAGCAGTACTTC.

The chain joins TRBV28 to TRBJ1-3, with a weak D call TRBD1 (6 bases). The germline V gene encodes CDR1 MDHEN and CDR2 SYDVKM. The CDR3 loop spans 15 amino acids. V dropped 6 bases and J dropped 0 bases, with 12 bases sitting between them. This CDR3 is CASRPQGRSGNTIYF. The CDR3, as DNA: TGTGCCAGCAGACCACAGGGACGCTCTGGAAACACCATATATTTT.

V is TRBV4-3 and J is TRBJ2-3; 12 nucleotides line up with TRBD2. The CDR3 has 20 amino acids. Germline V gives CDR1 LGHNA, CDR2 YSLEER. V lost 4 bases, J lost 0 bases, and 14 bases stayed unmatched. This CDR3 is CASSLKRTSGGSASTDTQYF. CDR3 DNA sequence: TGCGCCAGCAGCCTCAAAAGAACTAGCGGGGGGTCTGCTAGCACAGATACGCAGTATTTT.

The genes are TRBV5-4 and TRBJ1-1, with D tentatively TRBD1 (5 bases). Between the trimmed V and J ends, which lost 4 bases and 1 base, there was a span of 14 bases. The CDR3 has 15 amino acids. Germline V gives CDR1 SGHNT, CDR2 YYREEE (reference sequence). The CDR3 here is CASSRWTGGNTEAFF. CDR3 nucleotide sequence: TGTGCCAGCAGCCGATGGACGGGGGGGAACACTGAAGCTTTCTTT.

The CDR3 nucleotides read TGTGCCAGCAGTGGATCACCCGTCGGGGTGGCCCTCCACTTT. It codes for CASSGSPVGVALHF. The V and J genes are TRBV2 and TRBJ1-6; D unresolved. The V end lost 4 bases, the J end lost 14 bases, and 18 bases lay between the germline ends. CDR3 length: 14 residues. Germline V gene data show CDR1 as SNHLY and CDR2 as FYNNEI. Drawing the rest from reference TRBV2 and TRBJ1-6, the complete variable domain is EPEVTQTPSHQVTQMGQEVILRCVPISNHLYFYWYRQILGQKVEFLVSFYNNEISEKSEIFDDQFSVERPDGSNFTLKIRSTKLEDSAMYFCASSGSPVGVALHFGNGTRLTVT.

CDR3 residues: CASSQDVRYEQYF. The CDR3 DNA follows: TGCGCCAGCAGCCAAGATGTCAGATACGAGCAGTACTTC. The chain is built from TRBV4-1 and TRBJ2-7; no definite D call. The CDR3 has 13 residues. V lost 0 bases and J lost 4, with 7 bases in between. The V gene's germline CDR1 is MGHRA and CDR2 YSYEKL.

The V call is TRBV14, the J call TRBJ2-1; the D is unclear. Germline V gene sequence: CDR1 SGHDN, CDR2 FVKESK. The ends were cut back, 3 bases at V and 10 bases at J, with 13 bases in the middle. The CDR3 loop spans 13 amino acids. CDR3 nucleotide sequence: TGTGCCAGCAGCCAGAGGATCGGGTCCGAGCAGTTCTTC. It specifies CASSQRIGSEQFF.

There are a few counts of this clone. CDR3 sequence reads: CSVGAGNEQYF. CDR3 bases: TGCAGCGTTGGAGCGGGGAACGAGCAGTACTTC. This chain uses TRBV29-1 with TRBJ2-7; 7 bases line up with TRBD2. The V gene end was trimmed by 4 bases and the J gene end by 5 bases; junction bases not matched to a gene: 2. The CDR3 spans 11 residues. Germline V CDR1 and CDR2: SQVTM, ANQGSEA.

The chain recombines TRBV5-1 with TRBJ1-1; D is uncertain. Per germline, CDR1 SGHRS and CDR2 YFSETQ. V was shortened by 0 bases and J by 2 bases, with 8 bases between the two germline ends. The CDR3 runs to 14 residues. CDR3 residues: CASSLDGRNTEAFF. The CDR3 DNA is TGCGCCAGCAGCTTGGACGGTCGTAACACTGAAGCTTTCTTT.

The chain carries TRBV6-5 and TRBJ2-7; a possible D gene is TRBD1 (6 bases). This CDR3 has 14 amino acids. V lost 7 bases to trimming and J lost 3 bases, with 16 bases between them. From germline, CDR1 is MNHEY and CDR2 SVGAGI. The CDR3 coding sequence is TGTGCCAGCAAAGGCAGGGGACCCAACTACGAGCAGTACTTC. It encodes CASKGRGPNYEQYF.

The chain recombines TRBV27 with TRBJ2-7; no clear D. With 0 bases removed from V and 3 bases from J, the gap between germline ends came to 15 bases. Germline lookup yields CDR1 MNHEY and CDR2 SMNVEV (reference sequence). CDR3 length: 16 residues. The CDR3 reads CASSLSLGMPYYEQYF. In nucleotides, the CDR3 is TGTGCCAGCAGTTTATCTTTGGGTATGCCGTACTACGAGCAGTACTTC.

The chain uses TRBV4-1 and TRBJ1-4; 7 bases match TRBD1. Germline V gives CDR1 MGHRA, CDR2 YSYEKL. J gave up 10 bases and V 4 bases, and 6 bases lay outside the gene matches. The CDR3 is made up of 13 amino acids. The DNA of the CDR3 is TGCGCCAGCAGCCGACAGGGTAGCGGAAAACTGTTTTTT. Protein sequence: CASSRQGSGKLFF.

The V gene is TRBV28, the J gene TRBJ2-7, with D uncertain. Germline CDR1 reads MDHEN; CDR2 reads SYDVKM. This CDR3 region has 12 residues. Trimming stripped 3 bases from V and 2 bases from J, with 5 bases between. The CDR3: CASSFGTYEQYF. The CDR3 bases are TGTGCCAGCAGTTTTGGAACCTACGAGCAGTACTTC.

CDR3 in DNA: TGCGCCAGCAGCTTGGCCTGGGGACAGGGATCCTACGAGCAGTACTTC. Encoded protein: CASSLAWGQGSYEQYF. The rearrangement uses TRBV5-1 and TRBJ2-7; 9 nucleotides agree with TRBD1. CDR3 length equals 16 residues. V shed 0 bases and J 1 base; nucleotides not matched to a gene: 5. CDR1 is SGHRS and CDR2 is YFSETQ in the germline V gene.

This chain links TRBV27 with TRBJ1-6; unclear D gene. This CDR3 has 14 residues. Trimming took 1 base from V and 5 from J, leaving 6 bases between them. Germline values: CDR1 MNHEY, CDR2 SMNVEV (reference sequence). CDR3 DNA: TGTGCCAGCAGTTTATACCCTAATAATTCACCCCTCCACTTT. It encodes CASSLYPNNSPLHF.